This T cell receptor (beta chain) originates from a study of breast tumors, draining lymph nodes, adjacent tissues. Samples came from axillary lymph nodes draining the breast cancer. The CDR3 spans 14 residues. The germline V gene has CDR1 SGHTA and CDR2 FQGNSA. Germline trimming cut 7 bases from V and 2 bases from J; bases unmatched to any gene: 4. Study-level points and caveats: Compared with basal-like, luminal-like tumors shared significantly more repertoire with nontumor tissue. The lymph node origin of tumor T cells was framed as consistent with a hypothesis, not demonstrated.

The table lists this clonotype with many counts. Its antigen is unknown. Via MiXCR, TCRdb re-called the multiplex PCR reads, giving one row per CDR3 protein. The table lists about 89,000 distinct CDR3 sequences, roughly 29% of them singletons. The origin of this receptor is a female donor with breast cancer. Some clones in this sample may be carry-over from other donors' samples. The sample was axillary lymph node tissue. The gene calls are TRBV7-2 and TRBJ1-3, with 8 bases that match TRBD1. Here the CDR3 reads CASKTTGAGNTIYF. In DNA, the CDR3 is TGTGCCAGCAAGACGACAGGGGCTGGAAACACCATATATTTT.